These T cell receptor beta chains were read from a single sample in a study of response to subunit inactivated influenza vaccine. One entry per CDR3 protein, called by TCRdb with MiXCR from the RT-PCR reads. The sample has hundreds of thousands of distinct CDR3 sequences; more than 11% are singletons. The sample in question was PBMCs from blood, obtained about 14 days before vaccination. All receptors derive from a man in his fifties who received an inactivated influenza vaccine. Both conserved end residues are part of each CDR3. Only some rows state a clone size, as once, few, many or a class for expanded clones.

size: .
V: TRBV12-3/TRBV12-4
J: TRBJ2-7
CDR3: CASSLTFYEQYF

size: .
V: TRBV18
J: TRBJ2-2
CDR3: CASSPGLAGAGGELFF

size: .
V: TRBV3-1
J: TRBJ2-1
CDR3: CATSQDQSGWRENEQFF

size: many
V: TRBV5-5
J: TRBJ2-3
CDR3: CASSLDRWTDTQYF

size: few
V: TRBV29-1
J: TRBJ2-5
CDR3: CSVEGGNQETQYF

size: few
V: TRBV12-3/TRBV12-4
J: TRBJ2-1
CDR3: CASDRGLHNEQFF

size: .
V: TRBV20-1
J: TRBJ2-7
CDR3: CSARGTSGRESSYEQYF

size: .
V: TRBV29-1
J: TRBJ1-1
CDR3: CSVKLTGGRTEAFF

size: few
V: TRBV5-6
J: TRBJ2-2
CDR3: CASRGGPGELFF

size: .
V: TRBV9
J: TRBJ1-2
CDR3: CASSVEPTNYGYTF

size: many
V: TRBV10-3
J: TRBJ2-7
CDR3: CAISVGLSYEQYF

size: .
V: TRBV6-2/TRBV6-3
J: TRBJ2-3
CDR3: CASRTGSGGTDTQYF

size: few
V: TRBV2
J: TRBJ1-5
CDR3: CASTSDRGSNQPQHF

size: few
V: TRBV12-3/TRBV12-4
J: TRBJ2-5
CDR3: CASSRPGPRGTQYF

size: few
V: TRBV6-2/TRBV6-3
J: TRBJ2-4
CDR3: CASSYRASGSKNIQYF

size: many
V: TRBV5-1
J: TRBJ2-5
CDR3: CASSLGSGGAETQYF

size: few
V: TRBV10-3
J: TRBJ2-2
CDR3: CAISGGRGSGELFF

size: .
V: TRBV4-1
J: TRBJ1-6
CDR3: CASSQDSGVGSPLHF

size: .
V: TRBV10-3
J: TRBJ2-5
CDR3: CAIKVEGVETQYF

size: .
V: TRBV27
J: TRBJ2-1
CDR3: CASSLSTSGSYNEQFF

size: once
V: TRBV3-1
J: TRBJ2-3
CDR3: CASSQLTSGRDSQYF

size: .
V: TRBV10-3
J: TRBJ2-3
CDR3: CATHPWLAEGEDTQYF

size: few
V: TRBV3-1
J: TRBJ1-5
CDR3: CASSPSGTDNQPQHF

size: .
V: TRBV20-1
J: TRBJ2-3
CDR3: CSARDGQSTDTQYF

size: few
V: TRBV27
J: TRBJ2-1
CDR3: CASSLGRFGEQFF

size: .
V: TRBV3-1
J: TRBJ2-7
CDR3: CASSRGQGTTYEQYF

size: .
V: TRBV2
J: TRBJ2-3
CDR3: CASSETIMADTQYF

size: .
V: TRBV2
J: TRBJ2-1
CDR3: CASSEAGVYNEQFF

size: many
V: TRBV2
J: TRBJ1-1
CDR3: CASPKGGARNTEAFF

size: once
V: TRBV6-5
J: TRBJ1-1
CDR3: CASSWGLEGTEAFF

size: .
V: TRBV30
J: TRBJ2-5
CDR3: CAWSRMETQYF

size: few
V: TRBV5-1
J: TRBJ2-1
CDR3: CASSLPAGGIWEQFF

size: .
V: TRBV6-2/TRBV6-3
J: TRBJ2-1
CDR3: CASSSIAVYNEQFF

size: .
V: TRBV29-1
J: TRBJ2-1
CDR3: CSVGMRLSHEQLF

size: few
V: TRBV28
J: TRBJ2-1
CDR3: CASSTPSGATYNEQFF

size: few
V: TRBV28
J: TRBJ1-1
CDR3: CASSSRGPDTEAFF

size: .
V: TRBV20-1
J: TRBJ2-1
CDR3: CSARAGGDYNEQFF

size: few
V: TRBV29-1
J: TRBJ1-2
CDR3: CSVGPDRVGGYTF

size: .
V: TRBV20-1
J: TRBJ2-7
CDR3: CSARDLRYHEQYF

size: few
V: TRBV5-5
J: TRBJ2-3
CDR3: CASRPTSGGTDTQYF

size: few
V: TRBV4-3
J: TRBJ2-1
CDR3: CASSREGGEQFF

size: few
V: TRBV27
J: TRBJ2-5
CDR3: CASKRSQIQETQYF

size: .
V: TRBV19
J: TRBJ2-7
CDR3: CASSIGVGTYEQYF

size: few
V: TRBV5-6
J: TRBJ2-3
CDR3: CASSEASGADTQYF

size: many
V: TRBV10-3
J: TRBJ1-2
CDR3: CAISESGNSQGGYTF

size: many
V: TRBV19
J: TRBJ1-5
CDR3: CASRPPGQGHQPQHF

size: few
V: TRBV5-1
J: TRBJ2-3
CDR3: CASSVTSGRADTQYF

size: few
V: TRBV20-1
J: TRBJ2-7
CDR3: CSARATGTGEVDEQYF

size: .
V: TRBV7-9
J: TRBJ2-1
CDR3: CASGEDGGHNEQFF

size: many
V: TRBV19
J: TRBJ2-5
CDR3: CASRTGSETQYF

size: .
V: TRBV4-3
J: TRBJ2-1
CDR3: CASSPRSDRVYNEQFF

size: few
V: TRBV29-1
J: TRBJ2-3
CDR3: CSVVKGNTDTQYF

size: .
V: TRBV20-1
J: TRBJ2-7
CDR3: CSARGFGQSYYEQYF

size: few
V: TRBV7-2
J: TRBJ1-2
CDR3: CASSSGRDSRVVGYTF

size: few
V: TRBV28
J: TRBJ2-7
CDR3: CASRSQGYEQYF

size: .
V: TRBV3-1
J: TRBJ2-7
CDR3: CASSQESSAGRRF

size: few
V: TRBV6-5
J: TRBJ1-5
CDR3: CASRNSGGGDQPQHF

size: .
V: TRBV20-1
J: TRBJ1-5
CDR3: CSARGGRAINNQPQHF

size: .
V: TRBV18
J: TRBJ2-7
CDR3: CASSAGGSSREQYF

size: few
V: TRBV5-5
J: TRBJ2-7
CDR3: CASSLTGWDEQYF